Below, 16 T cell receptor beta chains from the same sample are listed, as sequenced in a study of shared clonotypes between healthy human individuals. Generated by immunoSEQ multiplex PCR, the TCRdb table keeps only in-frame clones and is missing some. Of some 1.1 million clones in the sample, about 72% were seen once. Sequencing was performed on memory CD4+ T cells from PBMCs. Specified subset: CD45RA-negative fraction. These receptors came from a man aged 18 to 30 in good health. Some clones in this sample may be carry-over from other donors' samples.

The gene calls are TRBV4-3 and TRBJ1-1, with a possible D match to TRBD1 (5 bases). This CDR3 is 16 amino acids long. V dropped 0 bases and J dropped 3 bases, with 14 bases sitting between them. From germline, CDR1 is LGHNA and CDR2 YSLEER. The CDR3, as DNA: TGCGCCAGCAGCCAAGATCGTACAGGTCGGGACACTGAAGCTTTCTTT. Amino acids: CASSQDRTGRDTEAFF.

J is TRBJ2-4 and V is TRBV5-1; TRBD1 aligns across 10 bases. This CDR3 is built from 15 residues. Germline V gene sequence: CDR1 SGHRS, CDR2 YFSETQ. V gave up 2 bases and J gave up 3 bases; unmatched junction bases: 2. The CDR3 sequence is CASSFGTGDKNIQYF. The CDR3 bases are TGCGCCAGCAGCTTCGGGACAGGGGACAAAAACATTCAGTACTTC.

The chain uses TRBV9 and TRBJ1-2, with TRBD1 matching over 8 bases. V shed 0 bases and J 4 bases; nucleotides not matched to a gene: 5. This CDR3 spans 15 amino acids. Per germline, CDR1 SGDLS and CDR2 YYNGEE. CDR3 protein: CASSVGQGPLYGYTF. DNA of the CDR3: TGTGCCAGCAGCGTAGGACAGGGGCCTCTCTATGGCTACACCTTC.

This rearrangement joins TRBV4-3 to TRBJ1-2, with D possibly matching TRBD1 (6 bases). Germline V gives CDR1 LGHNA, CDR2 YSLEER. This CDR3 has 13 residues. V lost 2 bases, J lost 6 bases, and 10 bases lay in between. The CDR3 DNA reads TGCGCCAGCAGCCAATCACGACAGGATGGCTACACCTTC. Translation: CASSQSRQDGYTF.

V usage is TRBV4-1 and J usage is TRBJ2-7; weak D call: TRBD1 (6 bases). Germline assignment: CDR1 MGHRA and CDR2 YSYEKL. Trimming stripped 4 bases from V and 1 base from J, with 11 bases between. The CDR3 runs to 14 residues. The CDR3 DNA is TGCGCCAGCAGCCTCGACAGGAGTTCCTACGAGCAGTACTTC. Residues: CASSLDRSSYEQYF.

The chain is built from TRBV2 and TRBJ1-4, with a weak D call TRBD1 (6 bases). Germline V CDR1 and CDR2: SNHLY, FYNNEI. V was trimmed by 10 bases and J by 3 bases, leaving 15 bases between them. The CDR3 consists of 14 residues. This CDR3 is CATSGVVSNEKLFF. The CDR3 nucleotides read TGTGCCACCTCAGGGGTCGTGTCTAATGAAAAACTGTTTTTT.

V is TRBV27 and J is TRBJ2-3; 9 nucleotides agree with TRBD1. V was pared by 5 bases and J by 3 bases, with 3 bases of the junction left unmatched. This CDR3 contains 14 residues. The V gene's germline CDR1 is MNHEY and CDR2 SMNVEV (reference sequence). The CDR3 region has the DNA TGTGCCAGCAGTCCCGGGACAGGGACAGATACGCAGTATTTT. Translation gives CASSPGTGTDTQYF.

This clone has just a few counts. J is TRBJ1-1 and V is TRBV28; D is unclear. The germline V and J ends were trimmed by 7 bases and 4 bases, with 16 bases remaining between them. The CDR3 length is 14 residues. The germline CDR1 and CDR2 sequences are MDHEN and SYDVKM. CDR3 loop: CASKISGIGTEAFF. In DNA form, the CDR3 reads TGTGCCAGCAAAATATCAGGTATAGGCACTGAAGCTTTCTTT.

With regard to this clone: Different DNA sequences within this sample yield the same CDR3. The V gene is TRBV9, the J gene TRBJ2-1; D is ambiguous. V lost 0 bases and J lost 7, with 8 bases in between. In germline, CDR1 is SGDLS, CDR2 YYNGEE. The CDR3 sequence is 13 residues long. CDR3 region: CASSVDVLNEQFF. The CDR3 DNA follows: TGTGCCAGCAGCGTAGATGTGCTTAATGAGCAGTTCTTC.

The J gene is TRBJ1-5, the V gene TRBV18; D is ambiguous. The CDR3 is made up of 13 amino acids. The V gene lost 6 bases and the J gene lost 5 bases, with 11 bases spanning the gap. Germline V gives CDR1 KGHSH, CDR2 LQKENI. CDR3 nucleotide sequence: TGTGCCAGCTCCCGCCTGCATGATCAGCCCCAGCATTTT. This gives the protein CASSRLHDQPQHF.

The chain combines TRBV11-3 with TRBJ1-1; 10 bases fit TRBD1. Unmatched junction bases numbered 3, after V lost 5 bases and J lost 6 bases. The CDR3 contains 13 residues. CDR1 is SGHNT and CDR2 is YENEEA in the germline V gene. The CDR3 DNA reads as TGTGCCAGCAGCCAAGGACAGGGGGCTGAAGCTTTCTTT. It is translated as CASSQGQGAEAFF.

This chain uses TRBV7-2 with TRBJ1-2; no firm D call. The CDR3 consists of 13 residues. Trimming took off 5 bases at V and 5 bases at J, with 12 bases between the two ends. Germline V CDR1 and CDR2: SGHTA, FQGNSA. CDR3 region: CASSLGGLYGYTF. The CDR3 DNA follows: TGTGCCAGCAGCCTCGGAGGATTATATGGCTACACCTTC.

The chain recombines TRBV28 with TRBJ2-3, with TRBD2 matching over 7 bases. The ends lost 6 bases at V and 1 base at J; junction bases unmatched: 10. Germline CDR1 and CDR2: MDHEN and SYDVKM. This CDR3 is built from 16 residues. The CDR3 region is CASRQGGMTGTDTQYF. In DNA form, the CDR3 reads TGTGCCAGCAGGCAGGGAGGGATGACTGGCACAGATACGCAGTATTTT.

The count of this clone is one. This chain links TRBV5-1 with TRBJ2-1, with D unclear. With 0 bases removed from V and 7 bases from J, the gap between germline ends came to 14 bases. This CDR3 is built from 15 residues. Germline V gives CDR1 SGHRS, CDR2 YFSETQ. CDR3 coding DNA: TGCGCCAGCAGCTTGGCCCCAGAGGTCGCGAATGAGCAGTTCTTC. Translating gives CASSLAPEVANEQFF.

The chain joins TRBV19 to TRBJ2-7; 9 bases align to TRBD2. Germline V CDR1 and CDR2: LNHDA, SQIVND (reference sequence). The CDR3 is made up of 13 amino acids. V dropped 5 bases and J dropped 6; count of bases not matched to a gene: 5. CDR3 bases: TGTGCCAGTAGTCGGGCTAGCGGGACCGAGCAGTACTTC. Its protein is CASSRASGTEQYF.

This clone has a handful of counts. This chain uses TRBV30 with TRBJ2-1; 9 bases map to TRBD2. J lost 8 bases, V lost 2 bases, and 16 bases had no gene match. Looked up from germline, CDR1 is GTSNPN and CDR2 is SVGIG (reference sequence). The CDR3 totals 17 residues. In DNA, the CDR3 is TGTGCCTGGAGTCGATCCCTTAAAGCGGGAGGATGGCATGAGCAGTTCTTC. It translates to CAWSRSLKAGGWHEQFF.